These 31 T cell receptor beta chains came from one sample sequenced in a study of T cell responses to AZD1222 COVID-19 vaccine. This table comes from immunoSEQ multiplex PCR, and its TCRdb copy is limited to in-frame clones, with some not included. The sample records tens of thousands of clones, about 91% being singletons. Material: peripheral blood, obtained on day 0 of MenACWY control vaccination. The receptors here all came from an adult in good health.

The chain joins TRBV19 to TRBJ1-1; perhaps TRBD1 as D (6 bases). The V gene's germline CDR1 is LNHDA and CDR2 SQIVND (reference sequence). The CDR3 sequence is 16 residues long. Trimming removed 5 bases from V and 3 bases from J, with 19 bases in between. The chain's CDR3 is CASSFATGFQDTEAFF. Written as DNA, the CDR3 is TGTGCCAGTAGTTTCGCCACAGGGTTTCAGGACACTGAAGCTTTCTTT.

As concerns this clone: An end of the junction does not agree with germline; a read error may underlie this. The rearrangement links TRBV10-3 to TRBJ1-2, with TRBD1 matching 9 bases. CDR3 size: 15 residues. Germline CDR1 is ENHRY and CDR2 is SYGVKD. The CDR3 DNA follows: TGTGCCATCAGTGAATTCCCGGGACAGGGAGAACCGGGGCAGTTC. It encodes CAISEFPGQGEPGQF.

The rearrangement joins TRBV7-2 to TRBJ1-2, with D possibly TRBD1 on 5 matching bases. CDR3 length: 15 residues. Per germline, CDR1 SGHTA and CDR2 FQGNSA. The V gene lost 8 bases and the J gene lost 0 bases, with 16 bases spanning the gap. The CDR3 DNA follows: TGTGCCAGCCTCCGGGGGGGAGGGGCTAACTATGGCTACACCTTC. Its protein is CASLRGGGANYGYTF.

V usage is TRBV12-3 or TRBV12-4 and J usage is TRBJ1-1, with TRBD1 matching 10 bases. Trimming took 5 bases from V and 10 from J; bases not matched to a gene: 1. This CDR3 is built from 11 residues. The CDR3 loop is CASSRTGGAFF. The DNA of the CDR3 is TGTGCCAGCAGTCGGACAGGGGGAGCTTTCTTT.

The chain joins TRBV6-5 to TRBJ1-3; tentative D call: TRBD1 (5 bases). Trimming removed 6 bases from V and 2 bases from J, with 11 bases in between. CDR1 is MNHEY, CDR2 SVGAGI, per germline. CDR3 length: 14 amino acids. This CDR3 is CASSPGRAGNTIYF. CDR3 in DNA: TGTGCCAGCAGCCCGGGGCGGGCTGGAAACACCATATATTTT.

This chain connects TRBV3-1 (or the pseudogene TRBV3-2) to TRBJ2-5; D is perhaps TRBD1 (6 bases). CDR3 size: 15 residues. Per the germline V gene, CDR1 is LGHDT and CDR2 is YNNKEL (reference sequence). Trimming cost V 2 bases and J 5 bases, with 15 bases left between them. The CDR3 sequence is CASSQRGGRRETQYF. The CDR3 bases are TGTGCCAGCAGCCAAAGAGGGGGTAGGCGGGAGACCCAGTACTTC.

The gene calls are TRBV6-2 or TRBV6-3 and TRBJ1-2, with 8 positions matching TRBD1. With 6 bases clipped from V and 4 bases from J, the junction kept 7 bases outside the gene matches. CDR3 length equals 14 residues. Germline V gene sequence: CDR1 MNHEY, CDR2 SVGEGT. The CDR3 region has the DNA TGTGCCAGCAGCTCCGGACAGGGTGGCTATGGCTACACCTTC. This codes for CASSSGQGGYGYTF.

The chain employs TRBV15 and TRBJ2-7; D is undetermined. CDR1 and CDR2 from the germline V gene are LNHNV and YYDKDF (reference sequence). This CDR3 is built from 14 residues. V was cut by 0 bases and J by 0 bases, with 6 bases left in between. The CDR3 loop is CATSRDRASYEQYF. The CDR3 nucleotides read TGTGCCACCAGCAGAGATCGGGCCTCCTACGAGCAGTACTTC.

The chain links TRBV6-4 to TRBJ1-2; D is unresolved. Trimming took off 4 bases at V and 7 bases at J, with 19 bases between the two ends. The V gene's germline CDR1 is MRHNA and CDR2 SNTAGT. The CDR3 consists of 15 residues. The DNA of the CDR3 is TGTGCCAGCAGTGTCAATTCCGAAGTGGGGTCTGGCTACACCTTC. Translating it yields CASSVNSEVGSGYTF.

CDR3 sequence (DNA): TGTGCCACCAGTGATTTTAGCGGGGGGGGTTCTAGCACAGATACGCAGTATTTT. Protein: CATSDFSGGGSSTDTQYF. The V gene is TRBV24-1, the J gene TRBJ2-3; 11 positions match TRBD2. The CDR3 has 18 amino acids. Trimming removed 1 base from V and 0 bases from J; junction bases left unmatched: 5. CDR1 is KGHDR and CDR2 is SFDVKD in the germline V gene.

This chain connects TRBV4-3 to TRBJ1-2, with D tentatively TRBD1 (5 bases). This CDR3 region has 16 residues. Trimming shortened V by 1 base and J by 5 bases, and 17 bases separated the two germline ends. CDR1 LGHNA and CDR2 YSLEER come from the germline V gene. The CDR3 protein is CASSQAGQVPGYGYTF. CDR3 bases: TGCGCCAGCAGCCAAGCCGGGCAGGTTCCAGGGTATGGCTACACCTTC.

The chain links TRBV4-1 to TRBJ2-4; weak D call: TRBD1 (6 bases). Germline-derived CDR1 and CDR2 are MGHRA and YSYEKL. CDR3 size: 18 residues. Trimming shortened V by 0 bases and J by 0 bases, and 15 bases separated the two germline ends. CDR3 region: CASSQELQGTGAKNIQYF. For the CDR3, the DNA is TGCGCCAGCAGCCAAGAGTTACAGGGCACAGGAGCCAAAAACATTCAGTACTTC.

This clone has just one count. CDR3 DNA: TGTGCCAGTAGTATACGTGAATCCTACGAGCAGTACTTC. This gives the protein CASSIRESYEQYF. The chain is built from TRBV19 and TRBJ2-7; D is ambiguous. The CDR3 has 13 amino acids. Looked up from germline, CDR1 is LNHDA and CDR2 is SQIVND (reference sequence). Deletions cut 2 bases from V and 1 base from J, with 6 bases between.

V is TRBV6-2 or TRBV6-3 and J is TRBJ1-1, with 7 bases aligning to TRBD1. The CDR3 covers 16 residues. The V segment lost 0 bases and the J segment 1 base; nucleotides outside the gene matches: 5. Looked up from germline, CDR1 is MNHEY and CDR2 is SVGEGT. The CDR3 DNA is TGTGCCAGCAGTTACTCGTCACAGGGGCGGAACACTGAAGCTTTCTTT. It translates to CASSYSSQGRNTEAFF.

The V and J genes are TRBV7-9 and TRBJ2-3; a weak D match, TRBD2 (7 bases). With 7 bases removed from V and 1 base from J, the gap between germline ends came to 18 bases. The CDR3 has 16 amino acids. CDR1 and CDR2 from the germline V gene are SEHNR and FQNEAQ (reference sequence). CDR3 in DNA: TGTGCCAGCACCAGTTGGGGGGGCGACGGCACAGATACGCAGTATTTT. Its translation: CASTSWGGDGTDTQYF.

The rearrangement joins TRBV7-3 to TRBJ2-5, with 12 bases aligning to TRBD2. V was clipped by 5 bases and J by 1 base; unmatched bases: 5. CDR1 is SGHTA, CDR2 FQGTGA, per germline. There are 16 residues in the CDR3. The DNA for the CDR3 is TGTGCCAGCAGCGCTAGCGGGGGGGCCCCCCAAGAGACCCAGTACTTC. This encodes CASSASGGAPQETQYF.

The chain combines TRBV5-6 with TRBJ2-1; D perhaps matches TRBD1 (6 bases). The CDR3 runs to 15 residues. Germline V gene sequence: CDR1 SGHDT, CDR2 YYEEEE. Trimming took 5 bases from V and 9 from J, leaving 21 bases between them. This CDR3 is CASSSNRAPNGEQFF. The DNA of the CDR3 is TGTGCCAGCAGTAGTAACAGGGCCCCCAACGGTGAGCAGTTCTTC.

This chain's CDR3 is CASRRSGDQPQHF. CDR3 DNA sequence: TGTGCCAGCAGGCGCAGTGGAGATCAGCCCCAGCATTTT. This sequence joins TRBV28 and TRBJ1-5, with no clear D. The CDR3 is 13 amino acids. Germline V lookup: CDR1 MDHEN, CDR2 SYDVKM. V lost 6 bases and J lost 5, with 11 bases in between.

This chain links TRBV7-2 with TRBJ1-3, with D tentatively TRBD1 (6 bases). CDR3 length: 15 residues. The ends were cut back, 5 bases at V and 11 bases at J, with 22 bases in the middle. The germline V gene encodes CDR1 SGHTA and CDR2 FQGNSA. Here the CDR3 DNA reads TGTGCCAGCAGCCCCCCGGGAGGGGGGGCACCCCCCATATATTTT. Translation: CASSPPGGGAPPIYF. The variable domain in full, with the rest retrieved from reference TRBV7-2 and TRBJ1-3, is GAGVSQSPSNKVTEKGKDVELRCDPISGHTALYWYRQSLGQGLEFLIYFQGNSAPDKSGLPSDRFSAERTGGSVSTLTIQRTQQEDSAVYLCASSPPGGGAPPIYFGEGSWLTVV.

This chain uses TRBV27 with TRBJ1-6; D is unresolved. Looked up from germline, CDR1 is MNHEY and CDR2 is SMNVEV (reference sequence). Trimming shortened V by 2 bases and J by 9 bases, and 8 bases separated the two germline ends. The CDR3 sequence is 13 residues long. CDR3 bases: TGTGCCAGCAGTTTAGTATTCAGTTCACCCCTCCACTTT. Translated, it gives CASSLVFSSPLHF.

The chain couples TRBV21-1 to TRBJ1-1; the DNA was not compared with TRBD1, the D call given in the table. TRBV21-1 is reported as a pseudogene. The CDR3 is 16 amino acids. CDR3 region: CASSTHQQAMNTEAFF. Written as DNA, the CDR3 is TGTGCCAGCAGCACCCATCAACAGGCCATGAACACTGAAGCTTTCTTT.

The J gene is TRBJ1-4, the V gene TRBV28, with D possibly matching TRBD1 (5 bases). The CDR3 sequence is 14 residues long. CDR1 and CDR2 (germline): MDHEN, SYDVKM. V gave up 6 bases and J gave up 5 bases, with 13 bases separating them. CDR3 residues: CASRNAGQNEKLFF. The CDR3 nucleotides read TGTGCCAGCAGAAATGCGGGGCAAAATGAAAAACTGTTTTTT.

The CDR3 here is CASTKGPYTGLDEQYF. CDR3 in DNA: TGTGCCAGTACCAAAGGCCCATATACAGGTCTCGACGAGCAGTACTTC. This rearrangement joins TRBV19 to TRBJ2-7, with D possibly being TRBD1 (5 bases). This CDR3 comprises 16 residues. CDR1 LNHDA and CDR2 SQIVND come from the germline V gene (reference sequence). Trimming took off 7 bases at V and 5 bases at J, with 24 bases between the two ends. The variable domain in full, with the rest retrieved from reference TRBV19 and TRBJ2-7, is DGGITQSPKYLFRKEGQNVTLSCEQNLNHDAMYWYRQDPGQGLRLIYYSQIVNDFQKGDIAEGYSVSREKKESFPLTVTSAQKNPTAFYLCASTKGPYTGLDEQYFGPGTRLTVT.

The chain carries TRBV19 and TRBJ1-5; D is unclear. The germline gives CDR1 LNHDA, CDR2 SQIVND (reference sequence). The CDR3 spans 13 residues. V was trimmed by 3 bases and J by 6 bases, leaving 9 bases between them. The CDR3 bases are TGTGCCAGTAGTATGTCCCCCGGTCAGCCCCAGCATTTT. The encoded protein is CASSMSPGQPQHF.

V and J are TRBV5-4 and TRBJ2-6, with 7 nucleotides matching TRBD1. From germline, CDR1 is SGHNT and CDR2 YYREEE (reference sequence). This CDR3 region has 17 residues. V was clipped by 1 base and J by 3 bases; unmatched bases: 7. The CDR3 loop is CASSLPTAGGGANVLTF. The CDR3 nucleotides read TGTGCCAGCAGCTTGCCTACGGCAGGGGGTGGGGCCAACGTCCTGACTTTC.

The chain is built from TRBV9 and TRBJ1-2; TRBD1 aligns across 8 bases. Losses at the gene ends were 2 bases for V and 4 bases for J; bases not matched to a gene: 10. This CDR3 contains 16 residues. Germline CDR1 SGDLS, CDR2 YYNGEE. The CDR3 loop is CASSVMTTGEIYGYTF. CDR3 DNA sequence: TGTGCCAGCAGCGTGATGACGACAGGGGAAATCTATGGCTACACCTTC.

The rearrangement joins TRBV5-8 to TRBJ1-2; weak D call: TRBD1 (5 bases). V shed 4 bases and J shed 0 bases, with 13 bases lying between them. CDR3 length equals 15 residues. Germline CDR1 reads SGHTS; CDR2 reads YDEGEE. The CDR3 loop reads CASSVGTGANYGYTF. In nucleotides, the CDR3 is TGTGCCAGCAGCGTAGGGACGGGAGCTAACTATGGCTACACCTTC.

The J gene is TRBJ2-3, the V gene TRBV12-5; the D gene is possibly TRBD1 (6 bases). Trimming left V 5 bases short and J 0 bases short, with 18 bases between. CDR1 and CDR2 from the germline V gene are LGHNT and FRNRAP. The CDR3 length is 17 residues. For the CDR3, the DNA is TGTGCTAGTGGTCCAAGTCCCGGGACAAAAAGCACAGATACGCAGTATTTT. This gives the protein CASGPSPGTKSTDTQYF.

CDR3 bases: TGTGCCTGGAGTGGGGGGGTGCCCACAGATACGCAGTATTTT. Its translation is CAWSGGVPTDTQYF. The chain employs TRBV30 and TRBJ2-3, with D tentatively TRBD2 (6 bases). Germline V lookup: CDR1 GTSNPN, CDR2 SVGIG (reference sequence). V was clipped by 1 base and J by 2 bases, with 10 bases between them. This CDR3 region has 14 residues.

The CDR3 protein is CASSLNGGRVNEQFF. In nucleotides, the CDR3 is TGTGCCAGCAGTTTAAACGGGGGACGGGTCAATGAGCAGTTCTTC. V gene TRBV27 combines with J gene TRBJ2-1; TRBD2 is a possible D gene (6 bases). Per germline, CDR1 MNHEY and CDR2 SMNVEV (reference sequence). Trimming shortened V by 2 bases and J by 6 bases, and 14 bases separated the two germline ends. The CDR3 is 15 amino acids.

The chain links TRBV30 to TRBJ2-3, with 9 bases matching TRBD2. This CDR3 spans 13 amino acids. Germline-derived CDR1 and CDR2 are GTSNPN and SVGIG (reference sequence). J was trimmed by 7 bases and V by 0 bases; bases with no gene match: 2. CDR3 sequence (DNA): TGTGCCTGGAGTGTCGGACTAGCGTATACGCAGTATTTT. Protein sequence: CAWSVGLAYTQYF.